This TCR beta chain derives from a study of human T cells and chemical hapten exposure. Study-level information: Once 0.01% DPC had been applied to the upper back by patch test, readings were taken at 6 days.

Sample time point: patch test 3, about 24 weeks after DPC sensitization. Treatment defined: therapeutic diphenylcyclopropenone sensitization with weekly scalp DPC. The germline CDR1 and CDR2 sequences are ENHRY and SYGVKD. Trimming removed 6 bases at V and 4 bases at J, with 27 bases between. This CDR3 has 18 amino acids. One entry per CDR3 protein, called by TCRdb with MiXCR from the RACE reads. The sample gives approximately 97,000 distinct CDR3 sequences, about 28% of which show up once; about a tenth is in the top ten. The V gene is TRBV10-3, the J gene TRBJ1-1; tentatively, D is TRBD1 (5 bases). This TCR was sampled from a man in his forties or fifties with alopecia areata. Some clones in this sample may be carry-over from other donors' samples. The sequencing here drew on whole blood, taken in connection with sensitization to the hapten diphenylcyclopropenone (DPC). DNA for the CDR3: TGTGCCATCAGGGGATTCCGCCGGGACGGAAGCACGGGCACTGAAGCTTTCTTT. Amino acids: CAIRGFRRDGSTGTEAFF.